Given below is one TCR beta chain in context. Its target is not known. Samples were taken several times over chemoradiotherapy. Trimming at V came to 3 bases and at J to 7 bases, leaving 9 bases not matched to a gene. Per the germline V gene, CDR1 is LNHDA and CDR2 is SQIVND (reference sequence). The CDR3 length is 15 residues. The sample originates from a study of chemoradiotherapy in HPV16-positive cancers. About the research overall: A couple of HPV16-positive patients' cells yielded candidate HPV-specific clones and common motifs.

Study results and caveats: In HPV16-positive patients, HPV-responsive T-cell expansion tracked better recurrence-free survival. During treatment, candidate HPV-specific clones and E7-related motifs expanded in tumor.

Clones were sequenced by immunoSEQ multiplex PCR, and TCRdb holds only the in-frame ones, with some missing. The sample includes almost 5,500 clones, 60% to 85% of them seen just once. The sample here was taken from a patient who underwent chemoradiotherapy. This sequence originates from a human donor with HPV-associated anogenital cancer. The chain recombines TRBV19 with TRBJ1-1; 9 bases are shared with TRBD1. The CDR3 coding sequence is TGTGCCAGTAGTATGGGACAGGGAGGAAAAAATGAAGCTTTCTTT. Translated, it gives CASSMGQGGKNEAFF.